One and the same sample provided the 4 T cell receptor beta chains below, sequenced in a study of CD8 T cells in Susac syndrome. RNA amounts of about 0.5 to 1 ug underwent reverse transcription with random hexamers. TCRdb called the immunoSEQ multiplex PCR reads again in MiXCR, with one record for every CDR3 protein. Seen here are around 100,000 distinct CDR3 sequences, roughly 96% observed once, and the top ten hold less than 0.35%. Material for sequencing was CD8+ T cells from PBMCs. The receptors come from a human donor with Susac syndrome.

V and J are TRBV4-2 and TRBJ2-5; TRBD2 aligns across 12 bases. Germline lookup yields CDR1 LGHNA and CDR2 YNFKEQ. J was trimmed by 4 bases and V by 4 bases; bases with no gene match: 4. CDR3 length equals 15 residues. CDR3 sequence (DNA): TGTGCCAGCAGCCCGACTAGCGGGAGTTCAGAGACCCAGTACTTC. It codes for CASSPTSGSSETQYF.

The V gene is TRBV2, the J gene TRBJ1-5; D possibly corresponds to TRBD1 (6 bases). V was cut by 6 bases and J by 4 bases, with 16 bases left in between. The CDR3 covers 15 residues. The germline CDR1 and CDR2 sequences are SNHLY and FYNNEI. The CDR3 loop reads CASRNPGGLNQPQHF. The DNA for the CDR3 is TGTGCCAGCAGGAACCCTGGGGGCCTGAATCAGCCCCAGCATTTT.

The rearrangement uses TRBV29-1 and TRBJ2-1; TRBD1 might be the D (6 bases). This CDR3 has 13 residues. V shed 7 bases and J shed 4 bases, with 14 bases lying between them. CDR1 and CDR2 from the germline V gene are SQVTM and ANQGSEA. CDR3 DNA: TGCAGCGGCGAAGGACAGCGATACAATGAGCAGTTCTTC. Translating gives CSGEGQRYNEQFF.

The rearrangement uses TRBV19 and TRBJ2-1; D remains ambiguous. V lost 2 bases, J lost 10 bases, and 12 bases lay in between. CDR1 is LNHDA and CDR2 is SQIVND in the germline V gene (reference sequence). The CDR3 loop spans 13 amino acids. DNA for the CDR3: TGTGCCAGTAGTATAACGGAGCTTGGCGAGCAGTTCTTC. Translated: CASSITELGEQFF.